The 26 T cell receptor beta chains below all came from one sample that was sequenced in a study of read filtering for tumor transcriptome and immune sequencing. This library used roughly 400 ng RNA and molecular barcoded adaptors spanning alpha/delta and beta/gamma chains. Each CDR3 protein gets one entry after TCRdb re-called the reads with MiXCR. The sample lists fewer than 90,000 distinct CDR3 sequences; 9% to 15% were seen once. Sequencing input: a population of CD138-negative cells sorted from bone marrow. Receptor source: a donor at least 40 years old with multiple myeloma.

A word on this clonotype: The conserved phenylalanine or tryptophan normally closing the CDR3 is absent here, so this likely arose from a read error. DNA of the CDR3: TGTGCCAGCGGCTTACGGGGTGCGAACACCGGGGAGCTGTTTTCT. Translating gives CASGLRGANTGELFS. The chain employs TRBV11-3 and TRBJ2-2, with D possibly being TRBD2 (5 bases). This CDR3 spans 15 amino acids. Per germline, CDR1 SGHNT and CDR2 YENEEA.

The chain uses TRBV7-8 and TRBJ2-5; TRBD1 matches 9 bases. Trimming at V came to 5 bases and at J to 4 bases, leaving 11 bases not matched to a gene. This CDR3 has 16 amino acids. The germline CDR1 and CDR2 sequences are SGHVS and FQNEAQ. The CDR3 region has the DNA TGTGCCAGCAGCCAAAGGGGGACAGGGTTTGGAGAGACCCAGTACTTC. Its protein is CASSQRGTGFGETQYF.

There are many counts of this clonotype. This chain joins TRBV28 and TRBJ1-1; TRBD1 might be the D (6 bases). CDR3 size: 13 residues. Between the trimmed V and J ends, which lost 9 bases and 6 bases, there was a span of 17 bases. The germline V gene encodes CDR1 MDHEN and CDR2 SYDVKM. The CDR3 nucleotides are TGTGCCAGTTTACAGGGTTACAGGGCTGAAGCTTTCTTT. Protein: CASLQGYRAEAFF.

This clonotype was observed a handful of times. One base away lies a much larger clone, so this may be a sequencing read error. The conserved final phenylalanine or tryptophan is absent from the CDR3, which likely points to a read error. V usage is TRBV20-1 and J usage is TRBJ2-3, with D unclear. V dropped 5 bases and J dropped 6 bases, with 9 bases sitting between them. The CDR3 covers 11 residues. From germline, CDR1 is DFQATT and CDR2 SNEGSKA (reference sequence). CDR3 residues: CSAWFRDTQYL. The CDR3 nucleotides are TGCAGTGCTTGGTTCCGGGATACGCAGTATTTG.

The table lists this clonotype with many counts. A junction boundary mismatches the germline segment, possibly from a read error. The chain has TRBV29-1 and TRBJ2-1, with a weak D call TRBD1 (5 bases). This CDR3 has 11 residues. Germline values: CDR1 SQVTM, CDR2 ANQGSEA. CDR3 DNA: TGCAGCTTTGCAGGGTTCAATGTGCAGTTCTTC. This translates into CSFAGFNVQFF.

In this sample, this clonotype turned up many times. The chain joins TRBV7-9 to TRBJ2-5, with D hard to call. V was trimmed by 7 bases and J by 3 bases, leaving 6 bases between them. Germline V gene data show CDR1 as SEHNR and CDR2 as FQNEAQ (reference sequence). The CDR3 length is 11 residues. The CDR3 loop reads CASTPEETQYF. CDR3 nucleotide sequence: TGTGCCAGCACCCCTGAAGAGACCCAGTACTTC.

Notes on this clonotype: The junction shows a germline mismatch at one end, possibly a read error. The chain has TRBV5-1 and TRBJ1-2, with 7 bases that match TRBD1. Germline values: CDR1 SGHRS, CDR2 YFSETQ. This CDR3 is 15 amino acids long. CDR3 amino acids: CTSSSSTGETYGYTF. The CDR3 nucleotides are TGCACCAGCAGCTCGTCAACAGGGGAGACCTATGGCTACACCTTC.

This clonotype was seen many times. The CDR3 coding sequence is TGTGCCAGCAGCCAACCTCCGAGGGGGCGGGAGACCCAGTACTTC. Translating gives CASSQPPRGRETQYF. The chain combines TRBV5-5 with TRBJ2-5; 7 bases match TRBD1. Looked up from germline, CDR1 is SGHKS and CDR2 is YYEKEE (reference sequence). The CDR3 loop spans 15 amino acids. V lost 4 bases and J lost 5; bases outside the gene matches: 11.

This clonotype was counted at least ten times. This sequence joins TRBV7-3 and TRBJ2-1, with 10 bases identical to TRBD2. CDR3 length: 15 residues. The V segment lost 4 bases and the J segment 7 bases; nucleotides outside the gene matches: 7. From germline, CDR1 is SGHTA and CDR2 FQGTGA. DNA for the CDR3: TGTGCCAGCAGCTCTAGCGGGAGAATAGGGAATGAGCAGTTCTTC. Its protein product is CASSSSGRIGNEQFF.

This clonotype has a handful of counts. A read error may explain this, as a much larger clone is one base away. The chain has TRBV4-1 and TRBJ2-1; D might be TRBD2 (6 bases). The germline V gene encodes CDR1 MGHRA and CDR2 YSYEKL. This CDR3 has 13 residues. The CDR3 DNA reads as TGCGCCAGCAGCCTGACTAGGGGCGATGAGCAGCTCTTC. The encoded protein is CASSLTRGDEQLF.

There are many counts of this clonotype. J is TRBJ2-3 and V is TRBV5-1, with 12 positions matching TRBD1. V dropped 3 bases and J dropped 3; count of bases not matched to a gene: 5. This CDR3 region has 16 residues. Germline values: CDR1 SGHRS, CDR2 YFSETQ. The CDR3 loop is CASSYGTGGRTDTQYF. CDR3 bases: TGCGCCAGCAGCTACGGGACAGGGGGCAGGACAGATACGCAGTATTTT.

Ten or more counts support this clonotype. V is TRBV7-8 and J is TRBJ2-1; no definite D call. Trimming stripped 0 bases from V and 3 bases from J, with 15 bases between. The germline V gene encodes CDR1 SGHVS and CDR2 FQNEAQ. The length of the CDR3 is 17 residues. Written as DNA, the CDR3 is TGTGCCAGCAGCTTAGCTCGGCTCACCCACGTCTACAATGAGCAGTTCTTC. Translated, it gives CASSLARLTHVYNEQFF.

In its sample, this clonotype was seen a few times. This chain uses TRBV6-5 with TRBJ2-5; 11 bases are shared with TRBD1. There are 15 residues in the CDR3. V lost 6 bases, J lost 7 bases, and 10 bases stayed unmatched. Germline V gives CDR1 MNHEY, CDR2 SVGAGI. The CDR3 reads CASRPRTGGYGTQYF. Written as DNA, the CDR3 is TGTGCCAGCAGACCTCGGACAGGGGGCTATGGGACCCAGTACTTC.

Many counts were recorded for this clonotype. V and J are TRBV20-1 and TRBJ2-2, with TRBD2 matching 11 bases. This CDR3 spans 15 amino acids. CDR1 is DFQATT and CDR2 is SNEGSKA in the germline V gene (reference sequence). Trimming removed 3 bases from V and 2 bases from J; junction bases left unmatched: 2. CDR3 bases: TGCAGTGCTAGCGGACTAGCGGGTAACACCGGGGAGCTGTTTTTT. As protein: CSASGLAGNTGELFF.

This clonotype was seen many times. CDR3 in amino acids: CASSQGRGSARQETQYF. DNA of the CDR3: TGCGCCAGCAGCCAAGGTCGCGGGAGCGCCCGACAAGAGACCCAGTACTTC. The chain couples TRBV4-1 to TRBJ2-5, with 7 positions matching TRBD2. This CDR3 has 17 amino acids. Germline V lookup: CDR1 MGHRA, CDR2 YSYEKL. V shed 1 base, J shed 2 bases, and the junction held 10 bases outside the gene matches.

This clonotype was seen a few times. CDR3 sequence: CASSALQGFGREAFF. DNA for the CDR3: TGTGCCAGCAGTGCGTTACAGGGTTTCGGTCGGGAAGCTTTCTTT. The rearrangement links TRBV25-1 to TRBJ1-1; TRBD1 might be the D (6 bases). Germline assignment: CDR1 MGHDK and CDR2 SYGVNS. The CDR3 extends over 15 amino acids. V lost 4 bases and J 8 bases, leaving 20 bases between the germline ends.

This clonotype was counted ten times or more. The CDR3 sequence is CATSRGQGDLPIINISYNEQFF. The CDR3 bases are TGTGCCACCAGCAGAGGACAGGGCGACTTACCTATAATAAATATCTCCTACAATGAGCAGTTCTTC. The rearrangement joins TRBV15 to TRBJ2-1; the match to TRBD1 covers 7 bases. Per germline, CDR1 LNHNV and CDR2 YYDKDF (reference sequence). The V and J ends lost 1 base and 0 bases, in that order; junction bases with no gene match: 21. The CDR3 is 22 amino acids.

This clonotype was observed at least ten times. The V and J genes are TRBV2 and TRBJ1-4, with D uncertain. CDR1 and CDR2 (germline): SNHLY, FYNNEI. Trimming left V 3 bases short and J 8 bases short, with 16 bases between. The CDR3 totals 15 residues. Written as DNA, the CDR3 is TGTGCCAGCAGTGAGGGCGCCGGCGGGAAAGAAAAACTGTTTTTT. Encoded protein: CASSEGAGGKEKLFF.

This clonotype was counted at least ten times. CDR3 protein: CASSLGLAENNEQFF. In DNA form, the CDR3 reads TGTGCCAGCAGCTTGGGACTAGCGGAAAACAATGAGCAGTTCTTC. This sequence joins TRBV11-2 and TRBJ2-1; 11 bases line up with TRBD2. The trim removed 3 bases at V and 5 bases at J, leaving 3 bases unmatched. The CDR3 is 15 residues long. Germline CDR1 is SGHAT and CDR2 is FQNNGV.

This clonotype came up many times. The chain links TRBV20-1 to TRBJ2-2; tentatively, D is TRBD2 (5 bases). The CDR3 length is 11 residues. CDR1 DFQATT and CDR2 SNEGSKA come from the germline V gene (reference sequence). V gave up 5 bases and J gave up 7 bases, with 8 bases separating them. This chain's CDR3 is CSAYGIGELFF. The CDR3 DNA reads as TGCAGTGCTTACGGGATCGGGGAGCTGTTTTTT.

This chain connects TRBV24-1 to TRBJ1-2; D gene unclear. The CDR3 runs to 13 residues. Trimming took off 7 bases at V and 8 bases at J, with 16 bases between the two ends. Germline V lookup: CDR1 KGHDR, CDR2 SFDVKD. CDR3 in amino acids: CATSMRRGGGYTF. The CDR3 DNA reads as TGTGCCACCAGCATGCGACGGGGTGGCGGCTACACCTTC.

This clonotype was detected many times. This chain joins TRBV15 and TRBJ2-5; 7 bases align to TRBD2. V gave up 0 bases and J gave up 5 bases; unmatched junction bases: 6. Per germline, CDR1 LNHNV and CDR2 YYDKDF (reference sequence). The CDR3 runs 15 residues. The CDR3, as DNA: TGTGCCACCAGCAGAGATCCTAGCGGCTCGGAGACCCAGTACTTC. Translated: CATSRDPSGSETQYF.

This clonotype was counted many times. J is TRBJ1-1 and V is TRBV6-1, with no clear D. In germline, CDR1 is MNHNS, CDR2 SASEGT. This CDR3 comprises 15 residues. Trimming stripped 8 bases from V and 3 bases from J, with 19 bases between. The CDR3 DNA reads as TGTGCCAGCCAGTGGGTTTTAGGGATAGACACTGAAGCTTTCTTT. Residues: CASQWVLGIDTEAFF.

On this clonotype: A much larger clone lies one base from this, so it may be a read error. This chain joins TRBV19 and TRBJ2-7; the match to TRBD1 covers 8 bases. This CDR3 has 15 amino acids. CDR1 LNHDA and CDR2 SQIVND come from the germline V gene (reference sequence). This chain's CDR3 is CAGSKGQGASYEQYF. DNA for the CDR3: TGTGCCGGTAGTAAAGGGCAGGGGGCCTCCTACGAGCAGTACTTC.

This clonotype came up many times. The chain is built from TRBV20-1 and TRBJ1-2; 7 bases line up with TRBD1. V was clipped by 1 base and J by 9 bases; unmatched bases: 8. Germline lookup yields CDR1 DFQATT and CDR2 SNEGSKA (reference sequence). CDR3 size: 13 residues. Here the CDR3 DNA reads TGCAGTGCTAGAGCCGGGGACAGTCGGCGCTACACCTTC. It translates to CSARAGDSRRYTF.

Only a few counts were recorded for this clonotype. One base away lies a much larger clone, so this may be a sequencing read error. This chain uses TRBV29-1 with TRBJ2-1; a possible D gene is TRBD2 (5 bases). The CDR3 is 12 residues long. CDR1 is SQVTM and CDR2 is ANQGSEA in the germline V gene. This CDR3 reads CSVGTDYNGQFF. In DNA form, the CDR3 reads TGCAGCGTTGGAACAGACTACAATGGGCAGTTCTTC.